These 4 T cell receptor beta chains were sequenced from one sample in a study of cytomegalovirus exposure and HLA in healthy donors. The PCR ran on 60 Vbeta and 13 Jbeta primers. The assay was immunoSEQ multiplex PCR, and TCRdb's table has in-frame clones only and misses some. The sample lists under 200,000 clones, 65% to 80% occurring once. Sequencing was carried out using PBMCs. These receptors originate from a woman aged 45-65 years in good health and CMV-seropositive.

This sequence joins TRBV7-2 and TRBJ1-3; D gene uncertain. This CDR3 comprises 15 residues. Trimming removed 5 bases from V and 0 bases from J, with 11 bases in between. Germline CDR1 is SGHTA and CDR2 is FQGNSA. The CDR3 sequence: CASSLIKSSGNTIYF. The DNA for the CDR3 is TGTGCCAGCAGCCTCATAAAGAGCTCTGGAAACACCATATATTTT.

V and J are TRBV30 and TRBJ1-4; D not certain. V was clipped by 1 base and J by 8 bases, with 8 bases between them. CDR1 GTSNPN and CDR2 SVGIG come from the germline V gene (reference sequence). This CDR3 has 12 residues. The CDR3 bases are TGTGCCTGGAGTGGCAGGAACGAAAAACTGTTTTTT. It codes for CAWSGRNEKLFF.

This chain uses TRBV19 with TRBJ1-1; D unresolved. In germline, CDR1 is LNHDA, CDR2 SQIVND (reference sequence). The V and J ends lost 2 bases and 11 bases respectively, with 21 bases between them. The CDR3 spans 15 residues. The CDR3 is CASSILEGLGEEAFF. The CDR3, as DNA: TGTGCCAGTAGTATACTAGAGGGTTTAGGCGAGGAGGCTTTCTTT.

This clone was seen a few times. The chain employs TRBV7-6 and TRBJ1-1; no clear D. V was pared by 4 bases and J by 5 bases, with 14 bases between. The CDR3 is 14 amino acids. Germline CDR1 and CDR2: SGHVS and FNYEAQ. The CDR3 here is CASSSLPGSTEAFF. The CDR3 nucleotides read TGTGCCAGCAGCTCCCTGCCGGGTTCGACTGAAGCTTTCTTT.